The rows below give T cell receptor beta chains drawn from one sample of a study of cytomegalovirus exposure and HLA in healthy donors. Clones were read by immunoSEQ multiplex PCR, and TCRdb kept only the in-frame ones, dropping some. The table shows some 130,000 clones, with about 80% occurring only once. The sequencing input was PBMCs. The receptors derive from a man aged 30-40 years in good health and CMV-seronegative. Both conserved end residues are part of each CDR3. A D gene is named only where the DNA matches it firmly. Rows may omit the clone size; those that give it use once, few, many or a size class.

j_call d_call v_call clone_size cdr3_aa cdr3_nt
TRBJ1-4 TRBD1 TRBV18 NA CASSRGQGAITNEKLFF TGTGCCAGCTCACGGGGACAGGGGGCGATCACTAATGAAAAACTGTTTTTT
TRBJ1-5 NA TRBV30 NA CAWSVPGYVSNQPQHF TGTGCCTGGAGTGTACCGGGGTATGTGAGCAATCAGCCCCAGCATTTT
TRBJ2-1 TRBD2 TRBV4-3 once CASSHVLASGSNEQFF TGCGCCAGCAGCCACGTTCTGGCTAGCGGGAGCAATGAGCAGTTCTTC
TRBJ2-2 TRBD2 TRBV18 NA CASSPPGSGTSNTGELFF TGTGCCAGCTCACCACCCGGGAGCGGGACTAGCAACACCGGGGAGCTGTTTTTT
TRBJ2-3 TRBD2 TRBV19 NA CASSIWGGLTDTQYF TGTGCCAGTAGTATATGGGGAGGGCTCACAGATACGCAGTATTTT
TRBJ1-5 TRBD1 TRBV5-4 NA CASSSGQGRPQHF TGTGCCAGCAGCTCCGGACAGGGCCGCCCCCAGCATTTT
TRBJ1-3 TRBD1 TRBV11-2 NA CASSPDRVGNTIYF TGTGCCAGCAGCCCTGACAGGGTTGGAAACACCATATATTTT
TRBJ1-5 NA TRBV2 NA CASSGRDYSNQPQHF TGTGCCAGCAGTGGCAGGGACTATAGCAATCAGCCCCAGCATTTT
TRBJ2-7 NA TRBV5-6 NA CASSLGGEVWGFEQYF TGTGCCAGCAGCCTTGGAGGGGAAGTCTGGGGTTTCGAGCAGTACTTC
TRBJ2-5 NA TRBV7-9 NA CASSFSGLGETRYF TGTGCCAGCAGCTTTTCAGGGCTTGGAGAGACCCGGTACTTC
TRBJ2-7 NA TRBV7-9 NA CASSFTTYEQYF TGTGCCAGCAGCTTCACTACGTACGAGCAGTACTTC
TRBJ2-1 NA TRBV5-8 NA CASSLESQGFQFF TGTGCCAGCAGCCTAGAGTCACAGGGATTTCAGTTCTTC
TRBJ2-1 NA TRBV10-3 NA CAITLGTSYNEQFF TGTGCCATCACGTTGGGCACCTCCTACAATGAGCAGTTCTTC
TRBJ1-2 NA TRBV6-6 NA CASRANGYTF TGTGCCAGCAGAGCGAATGGCTACACCTTC